These 2 T cell receptor beta chains share one sample of origin, sequenced in a study of blood T cell repertoires in COVID-19. Method: immunoSEQ multiplex PCR; TCRdb's copy keeps in-frame clones and lacks some. The sample contains under 250,000 clones, 87% of which appear only once. Sample: peripheral blood. These receptors originate from a man aged 18 to 29 with active or convalescent COVID-19.

This chain uses TRBV5-1 with TRBJ2-3; D is possibly TRBD2 (5 bases). Germline CDR1 is SGHRS and CDR2 is YFSETQ. The V end lost 0 bases, the J end lost 0 bases, and 8 bases lay between the germline ends. There are 15 residues in the CDR3. The CDR3 nucleotides read TGCGCCAGCAGCTTGGCTAGCACCAGCACAGATACGCAGTATTTT. Translation: CASSLASTSTDTQYF.

The chain joins TRBV6-5 to TRBJ2-1, with 8 bases identical to TRBD1. V was clipped by 2 bases and J by 5 bases; unmatched bases: 5. CDR3 length equals 15 residues. The germline gives CDR1 MNHEY, CDR2 SVGAGI. This CDR3 is CASSYPAGGHNEQFF. CDR3 nucleotides: TGTGCCAGCAGTTACCCTGCAGGGGGCCACAATGAGCAGTTCTTC.